This record concerns one T cell receptor (beta chain) sequence. It lacks a known antigen. It has no much larger one-base neighbor in the sample; base qualities were not kept. Donors were healthy HIV-negative adults with no recently reported acute infections or vaccinations. All donors were Caucasian adults living in Nashville, Tennessee, USA. CD4+ T cells were enriched through magnetic negative selection, after which naive cells were positively selected on CD45RA and the remaining negative fraction served as the memory subset. Blood was collected by leukapheresis, and PBMCs were isolated by Ficoll-Histopaque density gradient centrifugation and then cryopreserved in liquid nitrogen vapor phase. Purity and quantity of every magnetically sorted T cell population were checked by analytical flow cytometry. Genomic DNA was isolated from each sorted fraction and quantified by UV absorbance on a Nanodrop 2000c.

The data originate from a study of shared clonotypes between healthy human individuals (dated by TCRdb to about 2020). Study-level background: A couple of women and three men aged 18 to 49 years were included in the cohort. Per donor, three plates each were used for CD4 naive and CD4 memory, two for CD8 naive, and one for CD8 memory. Between about 0.8 and 8.9 billion PBMCs per donor were obtained by leukapheresis. Libraries were prepared and TCR repertoires were sequenced by different laboratories using diverse techniques, in order to increase sequencing depth and limit assay-specific biases. Blood TCR repertoires of four to six healthy adults were deeply sequenced to estimate repertoire size and the extent of clonotype sharing between individuals. What the authors observed across the whole study: Pairwise subsampling led to the expectation that sequencing depth would affect the degree of clonotype sharing among donors. Sampling was limited to blood, and TCR repertoires in tissue likely differ from TCR repertoires in blood. Across several donors, 4.5% to 6.5% of naive CD4, around 3.5% of naive CD8, approximately 2.5% of memory CD4, and 0.4% to 0.45% of memory CD8 clonotypes were shared. Incomplete sequencing was indicated by rarefaction of sorted-subset datasets, despite the large sequencing depth. Because the study included a small number of donors, the genetic and exposure-history diversity represented was limited. Larger estimated clonotype richness was generally found for naive subsets than for memory subsets. Compared with non-shared clonotypes, the clonotypes found in all four sorted-subset donors had higher generation probabilities.

Using the deep immunoSEQ assay, multiplex PCR amplified TCR CDR3 regions from genomic DNA. Genomic DNA extracted from each cell subset was distributed evenly over all wells of several immunoSEQ 96-well plates, and each plate served as one replicate. For sorted subsets, about 200 ng genomic DNA, equal to tens of thousands of T cell genomes, was loaded into each replicate PCR. Purified libraries were quantified with a Qubit 3.0 fluorometer, sized on a Bioanalyzer 2100, and re-quantified with the KAPA Library Quantification kit. Each immunoSEQ 96-well plate was sequenced on its own single-read 150-cycle Illumina NextSeq 550 flow cell. Per the source publication's procedure: Because the immunoSEQ output included only junctional sequences and no quality scores, the filtering could not be the same as the filtering used for full-length reads. Sequences were annotated with PyIR, a Python wrapper for IgBLAST v1.9, and V/J genes and CDR3 were assigned using IMGT germline references. Reads were filtered out if the reads had weak V/J assignments (E-value above 1e-6), no CDR3, stop codons, out-of-frame junctions, or ambiguous translated residues. V3J clonotypes were defined as sequences sharing an identical inferred V gene, J gene, and CDR3 amino acid sequence. Percentage overlap between repertoires was computed as shared unique clonotypes divided by the size of the smaller repertoire. Richness of each repertoire was evaluated using RTK rarefaction, the Chao1 estimator, and Recon v2.1 estimates of unobserved clonotypes. OLGA was used to compute generation probabilities for all TCRbeta clonotypes that the gDNA method yielded from a handful of donors. TCRdb retrieved this table from immuneACCESS and kept in-frame rearrangements only. Not all clones are present; in checked studies, unresolved V genes account for under half, and no reason is known for the remainder. V and J calls and clone size are those listed in that table; D and trimming were worked out from the DNA. The sample table holds around 940,000 clones, of which over 75% were seen once. 1.5% of the sample lies in the top ten.

V drops 6 bases and J drops 2 bases, leaving 15 bases in between. From a lookup of the germline V gene, CDR1 and CDR2 are WSHSY and SAAADI. CDR3 length: 15 amino acids, cysteine to phenylalanine. The DNA shown is the 45-base CDR3, in frame from base 1. The sequencing input was memory CD4+ T cells sorted from blood. The sample's cell subset or site label, in plain terms: CD45RA-negative fraction. The chain uses TRBV10-2 and TRBJ2-3, with no confidently assigned D gene. The origin of this receptor is a man younger than 30 in good health. The nucleotides are TGCGCCAGCAGGGATGACTGGAGACCCACAGATACGCAGTATTTT. This sequence encodes CASRDDWRPTDTQYF.